This T cell receptor beta chain is from a study of blood T cells in healthy people across ages. This CDR3 spans 16 amino acids. Germline CDR1 is SGHAT and CDR2 is FQNNGV. The second PCR ran roughly 6 to 11 cycles with a sample-barcoded 5' primer and J-beta primers. TCRdb analysed the 5' RACE reads with MiXCR anew, one entry per CDR3 protein. The table has around 520,000 distinct CDR3 sequences, approximately 26% seen once. This same sample was also part of a study on T cells of mothers and their children.

The receptor was isolated from a boy aged 2 to 10 in good health. This chain links TRBV11-2 with TRBJ2-5; TRBD2 matches 13 bases. The J call is uncertain, as TRBJ2-7 better fits the DNA end. The sequenced material came from blood. The CDR3 sequence: CASSLAGLAGIYEQYF. DNA of the CDR3: TGTGCCAGCAGCTTAGCGGGACTAGCGGGAATTTACGAGCAGTACTTC.